This T cell receptor (beta chain) is from a study of T cells in Graves' hyperthyroidism and ophthalmopathy. General study findings and limits: In blood, most of the thyroid clonotypes expanded above 0.001 were also present. Ophthalmopathy, as predicted by the model, came a median roughly 6.5 months after the prediction.

Researchers took RNA transcripts and amplified the TCR beta CDR3 regions from them. Researchers ran a first-round RT-PCR on the TCR CDR3 using the HTBI primer set. TCRdb re-analysed the multiplex PCR reads in MiXCR, keeping a single row per CDR3 protein. The table records roughly 550,000 distinct CDR3 sequences, about 16% of them present only once. This clonotype showed up many times. Its specificity is not known. Exclusion of a patient resulted from uncontrolled infection, other autoimmune disease, pregnancy or lactation. Thyroid ultrasound, orbital computed tomography, clinical symptoms, and serum thyroxine and TRAb underpinned diagnoses. From germline, CDR1 is SGHRS and CDR2 YFSETQ. The CDR3 runs 17 residues. V was cut by 0 bases and J by 2 bases, with 18 bases left in between.

Sequencing used blood. This sequence originates from a woman in her thirties with Graves' ophthalmopathy. The chain joins TRBV5-1 to TRBJ2-7; D may be TRBD2 (5 bases). CDR3 loop: CASSLASLAGIAYEQYF. The CDR3, as DNA: TGCGCCAGCAGCTTGGCCTCGCTGGCGGGCATCGCCTACGAGCAGTACTTC.